A single T cell receptor (beta chain) is shown here with its context. This sample is drawn from a study of PD-L1 blockade in urothelial cancer. Study details: Patients started atezolizumab around 2014, 1,200 mg intravenously every 3 weeks. Male patients with bladder-origin urothelial cancer numbered about nine tenths of the roughly 29. Blood analysis occurred 3 weeks (second dose) and 6 weeks after treatment start.

Sequencing used immunoSEQ multiplex PCR; TCRdb keeps in-frame clones, though not all of them. The sample consists of 95,000 to 100,000 clones, around nine tenths of them appearing once. Time point in this sample: pretreatment peripheral blood. Diagnoses among patients were locally advanced or metastatic urothelial carcinoma. Germline CDR1 is SGHRS and CDR2 is YFSETQ. Trimming left V 0 bases short and J 0 bases short, with 13 bases between. The CDR3 extends over 18 amino acids. The sample was PBMCs, taken around atezolizumab (anti-PD-L1) treatment. The TCR comes from a man in his fifties or sixties with urothelial cancer. J is TRBJ2-6 and V is TRBV5-1, with D possibly matching TRBD2 (6 bases). The CDR3 DNA sequence: TGCGCCAGCAGCTTGGAGGGACTGAGGAGCTCTGGGGCCAACGTCCTGACTTTC. Encoded protein: CASSLEGLRSSGANVLTF.